Each of the 8 T cell receptor beta chains below was sequenced from the same sample in a study of OX40 agonist ivuxolimab in advanced cancers. Only in-frame clones appear in the TCRdb table, and some are missing; sequencing was by immunoSEQ multiplex PCR. The table lists around 27,000 clones, around 82% of them singletons. Here the sequenced sample was CD4+ or CD8+ T cells sorted from blood, taken in a trial of the OX40 agonist ivuxolimab. Source of these receptors: an adult with an advanced solid tumor such as melanoma, head and neck, liver or kidney cancer.

The rearrangement uses TRBV6-5 and TRBJ2-3; D possibly uses TRBD1 or TRBD2 (5 bases each). The CDR3 has 11 residues. Between the trimmed V and J ends, which lost 6 bases and 7 bases, there was a span of 8 bases. CDR1 and CDR2 (germline): MNHEY, SVGAGI. CDR3 sequence (DNA): TGTGCCAGCAGAGAGGGGCATACGCAGTATTTT. As protein: CASREGHTQYF.

This clone was recorded only once. CDR3 amino acids: CASSQDARDAYGYTF. Written as DNA, the CDR3 is TGCGCCAGCAGCCAAGATGCCCGGGACGCGTATGGCTACACCTTC. The gene calls are TRBV4-3 and TRBJ1-2, with D possibly matching TRBD1 (5 bases). Trimming removed 0 bases at V and 5 bases at J, with 13 bases between. This CDR3 contains 15 residues. Per the germline V gene, CDR1 is LGHNA and CDR2 is YSLEER.

This clone was seen just once. The CDR3 region is CASSNRDRGDTQYF. The CDR3 DNA follows: TGTGCCAGCAGCAACCGGGACAGGGGAGATACGCAGTATTTT. This rearrangement joins TRBV9 to TRBJ2-3, with 10 bases that match TRBD1. V was clipped by 4 bases and J by 5 bases; unmatched bases: 4. The CDR3 covers 14 residues. The germline V gene has CDR1 SGDLS and CDR2 YYNGEE.

The genes are TRBV29-1 and TRBJ1-2, with 8 nucleotides matching TRBD1. V lost 0 bases and J lost 4; bases outside the gene matches: 7. This CDR3 has 15 amino acids. Germline-derived CDR1 and CDR2 are SQVTM and ANQGSEA. The CDR3 loop reads CSVEDFRDRGYGYTF. Written as DNA, the CDR3 is TGCAGCGTTGAAGATTTCCGAGACAGGGGCTATGGCTACACCTTC.

The rearrangement links TRBV27 to TRBJ2-1; D might be TRBD2 (6 bases). V was pared by 4 bases and J by 5 bases, with 18 bases between. The CDR3 covers 16 residues. Germline CDR1 MNHEY, CDR2 SMNVEV (reference sequence). The CDR3 spells CASSSQSTSGDNEQFF. In nucleotides, the CDR3 is TGTGCCAGCAGTTCTCAATCAACATCGGGGGACAATGAGCAGTTCTTC.

V gene TRBV5-1 combines with J gene TRBJ2-7; TRBD1 agrees at 8 bases. J was trimmed by 3 bases and V by 3 bases; bases with no gene match: 5. This CDR3 comprises 14 residues. Germline values: CDR1 SGHRS, CDR2 YFSETQ. The DNA of the CDR3 is TGCGCCAGCAGCTATAGGACAGGGAGCTACGAGCAGTACTTC. Amino acids: CASSYRTGSYEQYF.

The chain carries TRBV4-1 and TRBJ1-1; D is ambiguous. Germline CDR1 MGHRA, CDR2 YSYEKL. V was pared by 0 bases and J by 5 bases, with 13 bases between. The CDR3 contains 15 residues. This chain's CDR3 is CASSQDASWETEAFF. In nucleotides, the CDR3 is TGCGCCAGCAGCCAAGATGCGAGCTGGGAAACTGAAGCTTTCTTT.

This chain uses TRBV4-1 with TRBJ2-3, with a tentative D call TRBD1 (9 bases). This CDR3 contains 18 residues. From germline, CDR1 is MGHRA and CDR2 YSYEKL. Trimming removed 4 bases from V and 1 base from J, with 21 bases in between. In DNA, the CDR3 is TGCGCCAGCAGCCCTACAGGGGGCGCGGGGGGACGCACAGATACGCAGTATTTT. This encodes CASSPTGGAGGRTDTQYF.